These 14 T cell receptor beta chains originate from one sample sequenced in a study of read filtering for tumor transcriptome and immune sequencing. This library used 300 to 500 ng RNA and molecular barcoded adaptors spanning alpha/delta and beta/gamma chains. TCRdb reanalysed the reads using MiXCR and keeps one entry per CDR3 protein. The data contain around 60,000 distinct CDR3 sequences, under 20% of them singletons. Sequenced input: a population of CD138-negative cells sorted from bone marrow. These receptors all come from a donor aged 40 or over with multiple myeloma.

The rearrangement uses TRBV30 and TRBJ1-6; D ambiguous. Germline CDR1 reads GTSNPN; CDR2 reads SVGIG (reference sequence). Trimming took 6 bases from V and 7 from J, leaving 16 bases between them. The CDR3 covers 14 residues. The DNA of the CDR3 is TGTGCCTGCCCCCCGGGAATCGGGAATTCACCCCTCCACTTT. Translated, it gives CACPPGIGNSPLHF.

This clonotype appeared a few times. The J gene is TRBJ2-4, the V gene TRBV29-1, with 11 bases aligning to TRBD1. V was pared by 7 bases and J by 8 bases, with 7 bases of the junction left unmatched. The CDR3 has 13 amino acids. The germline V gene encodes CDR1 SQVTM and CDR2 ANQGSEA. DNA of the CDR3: TGCAGCGCCACCGGACAGGGGGCTCACATTCAGTACTTC. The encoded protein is CSATGQGAHIQYF.

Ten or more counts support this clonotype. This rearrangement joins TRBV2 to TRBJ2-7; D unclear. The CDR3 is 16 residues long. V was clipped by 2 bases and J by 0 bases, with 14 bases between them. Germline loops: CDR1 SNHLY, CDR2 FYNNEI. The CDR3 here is CASSETGRPTSYEQYF. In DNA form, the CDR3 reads TGTGCCAGCAGTGAAACTGGGCGCCCAACCTCCTACGAGCAGTACTTC. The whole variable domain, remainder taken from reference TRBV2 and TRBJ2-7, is EPEVTQTPSHQVTQMGQEVILRCVPISNHLYFYWYRQILGQKVEFLVSFYNNEISEKSEIFDDQFSVERPDGSNFTLKIRSTKLEDSAMYFCASSETGRPTSYEQYFGPGTRLTVT.

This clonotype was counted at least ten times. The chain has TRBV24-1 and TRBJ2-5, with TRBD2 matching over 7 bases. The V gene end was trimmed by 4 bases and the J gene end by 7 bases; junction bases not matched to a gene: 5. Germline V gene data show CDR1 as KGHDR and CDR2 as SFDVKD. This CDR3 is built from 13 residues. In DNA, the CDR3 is TGTGCCACCAGTGAGCCAGGGAGGGGGACCCAGTACTTC. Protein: CATSEPGRGTQYF.

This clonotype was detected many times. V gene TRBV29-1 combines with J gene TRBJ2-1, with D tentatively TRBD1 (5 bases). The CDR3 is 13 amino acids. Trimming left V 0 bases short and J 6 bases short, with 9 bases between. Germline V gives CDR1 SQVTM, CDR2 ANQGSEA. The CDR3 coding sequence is TGCAGCGTTGAAGATCCACAGGTCAATGAGCAGTTCTTC. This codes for CSVEDPQVNEQFF.

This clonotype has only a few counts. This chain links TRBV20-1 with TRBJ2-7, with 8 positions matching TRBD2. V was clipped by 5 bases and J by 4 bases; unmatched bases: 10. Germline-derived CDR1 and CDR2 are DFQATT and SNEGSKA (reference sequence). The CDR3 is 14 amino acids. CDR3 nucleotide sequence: TGCAGTGCTCTCCCGATAGCGGGGAGTTACGAGCAGTACTTC. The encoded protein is CSALPIAGSYEQYF.

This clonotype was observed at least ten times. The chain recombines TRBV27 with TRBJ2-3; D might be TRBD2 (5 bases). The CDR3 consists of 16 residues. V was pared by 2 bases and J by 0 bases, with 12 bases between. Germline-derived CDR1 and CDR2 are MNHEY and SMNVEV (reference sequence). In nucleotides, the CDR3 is TGTGCCAGCAGTTTACACGGCGGGCCTAGCACAGATACGCAGTATTTT. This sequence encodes CASSLHGGPSTDTQYF.

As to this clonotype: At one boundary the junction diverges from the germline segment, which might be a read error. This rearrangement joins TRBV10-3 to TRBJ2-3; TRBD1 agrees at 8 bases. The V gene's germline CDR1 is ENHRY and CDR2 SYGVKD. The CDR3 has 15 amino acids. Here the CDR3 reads CASNQDSGGADTQHF. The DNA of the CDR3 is TGTGCCAGCAATCAGGACTCAGGGGGCGCAGATACGCAGCATTTC.

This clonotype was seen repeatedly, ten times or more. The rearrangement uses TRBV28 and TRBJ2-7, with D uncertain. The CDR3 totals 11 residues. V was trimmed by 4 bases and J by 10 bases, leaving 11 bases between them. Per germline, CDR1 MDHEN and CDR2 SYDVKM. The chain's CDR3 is CASSSIGTQYF. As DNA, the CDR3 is TGTGCCAGCAGTTCTATCGGAACCCAGTACTTC.

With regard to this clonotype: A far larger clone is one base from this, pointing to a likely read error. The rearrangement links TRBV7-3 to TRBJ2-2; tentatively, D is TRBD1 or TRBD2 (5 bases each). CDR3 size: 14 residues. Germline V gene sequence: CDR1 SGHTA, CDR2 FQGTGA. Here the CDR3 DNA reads TGTGCCAGCAGCCCCGACAGCAACACCGGGGAGCTGTTATTT. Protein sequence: CASSPDSNTGELLF.

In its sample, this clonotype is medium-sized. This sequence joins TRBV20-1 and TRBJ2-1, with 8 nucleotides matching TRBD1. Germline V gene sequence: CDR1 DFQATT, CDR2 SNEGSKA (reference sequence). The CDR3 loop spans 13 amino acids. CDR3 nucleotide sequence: TGCAGGGCAGACAGGGGAGGAAGCAATGAGCAGTTCTTC. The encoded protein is CRADRGGSNEQFF.

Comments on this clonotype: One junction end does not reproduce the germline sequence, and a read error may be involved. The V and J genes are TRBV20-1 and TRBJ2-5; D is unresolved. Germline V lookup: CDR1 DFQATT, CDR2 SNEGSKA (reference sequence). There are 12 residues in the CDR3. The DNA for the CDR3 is TGCAGTGGTGTGGAGAACCAAGAGACCCAGCACTTC. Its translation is CSGVENQETQHF.

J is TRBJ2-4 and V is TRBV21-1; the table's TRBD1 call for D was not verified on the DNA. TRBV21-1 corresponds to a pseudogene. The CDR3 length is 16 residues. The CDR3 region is CASSKVDTLPKIIQYF. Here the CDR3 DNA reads TGTGCCAGCAGCAAAGTGGACACGCTCCCCAAAATCATTCAGTACTTC.

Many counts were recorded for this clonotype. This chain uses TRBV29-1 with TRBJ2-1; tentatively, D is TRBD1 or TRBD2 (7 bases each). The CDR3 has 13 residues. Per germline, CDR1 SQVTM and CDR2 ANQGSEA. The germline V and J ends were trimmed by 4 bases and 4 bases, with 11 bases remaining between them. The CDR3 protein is CSVGQGGYNEQFF. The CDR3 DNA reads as TGCAGCGTTGGACAGGGAGGGTACAATGAGCAGTTCTTC.